This entry is about one T cell receptor beta chain. No antigen is known for it. This sample is drawn from a study of early T cells in non-severe SARS-CoV-2 infection. Study overall: Sequencing was performed on bulk RNA from unsorted whole blood, leaving chains unpaired.

Attachment of unique molecular identifiers to individual cDNA molecules was performed. TCRdb re-called the 5' RACE reads through MiXCR, storing one row per CDR3 protein. The table records 100,000 to 130,000 distinct CDR3 sequences, roughly an eighth of them present only once. Study-wide findings and caveats: Missing private and CD4 specificities, VDJdb matching favored anti-spike CD8 responses.

The germline CDR1 and CDR2 sequences are SEHNR and FQNEAQ (reference sequence). The V segment lost 4 bases and the J segment 0 bases; nucleotides outside the gene matches: 0. There are 15 residues in the CDR3. Sequenced: whole blood. The receptor comes from an adult who was a healthcare worker with PCR-confirmed SARS-CoV-2 infection or an uninfected control (not recorded which). The V call is TRBV7-9, the J call TRBJ2-2, with 9 bases aligning to TRBD2. CDR3 residues: CASSSSGANTGELFF. The CDR3 bases are TGTGCCAGCAGCTCTAGCGGGGCGAACACCGGGGAGCTGTTTTTT.